This T cell receptor beta chain appears in the sequencing data of a study of T cell repertoires in cytomegalovirus infection. Using its own MiXCR run on the reads, TCRdb lists one record per CDR3 protein. This sample has 150,000 to 200,000 distinct CDR3 sequences; 14% occur once, and the top ten carry more than 20%. This clonotype was seen many times. The CDR3 spans 15 residues. J lost 5 bases, V lost 5 bases, and 8 bases had no gene match. CDR1 and CDR2 from the germline V gene are SGHTA and FQGNSA. The rearrangement uses TRBV7-2 and TRBJ2-7; TRBD2 aligns across 11 bases. Material for sequencing was PBMCs. This clonotype originated in a human donor in good health (CMV status not recorded). Some clones in this sample may be carry-over from other donors' samples. CDR3 amino acids: CASSPELAGDNEQYF. The CDR3 nucleotides read TGTGCCAGCAGCCCCGAACTAGCGGGAGATAACGAGCAGTACTTC.